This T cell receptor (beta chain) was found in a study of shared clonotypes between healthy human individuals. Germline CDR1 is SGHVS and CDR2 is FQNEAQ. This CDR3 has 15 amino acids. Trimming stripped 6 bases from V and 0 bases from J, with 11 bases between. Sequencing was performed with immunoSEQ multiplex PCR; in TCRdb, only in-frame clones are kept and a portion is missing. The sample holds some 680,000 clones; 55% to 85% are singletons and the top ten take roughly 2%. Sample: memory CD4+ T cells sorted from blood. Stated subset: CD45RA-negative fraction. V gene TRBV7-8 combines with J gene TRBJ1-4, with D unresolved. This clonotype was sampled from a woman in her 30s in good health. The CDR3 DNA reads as TGTGCCAGCAGTCCACGTGGAACAACTAATGAAAAACTGTTTTTT. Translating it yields CASSPRGTTNEKLFF.